These 14 T cell receptor beta chains share one sample of origin, sequenced in a study of response to subunit inactivated influenza vaccine. TCRdb itself ran the RT-PCR reads through MiXCR, one entry per CDR3 protein. The sample carries fewer than 400,000 distinct CDR3 sequences, 21% recorded once. Here the sequenced sample was PBMCs from blood, taken less than 22 months after vaccination. These receptors came from a man aged 50 to 69 who received an inactivated influenza vaccine.

This clonotype occurred a few times. The chain links TRBV7-9 to TRBJ1-1; unclear D gene. The CDR3 is 15 amino acids. CDR1 is SEHNR, CDR2 FQNEAQ, per germline (reference sequence). V was clipped by 0 bases and J by 0 bases, with 8 bases between them. The CDR3 coding sequence is TGTGCCAGCAGCTTAGCGCTCGGGATGAACACTGAAGCTTTCTTT. This sequence encodes CASSLALGMNTEAFF. Complete variable domain (other parts from reference TRBV7-9 and TRBJ1-1): DTGVSQNPRHKITKRGQNVTFRCDPISEHNRLYWYRQTLGQGPEFLTYFQNEAQLEKSRLLSDRFSAERPKGSFSTLEIQRTEQGDSAMYLCASSLALGMNTEAFFGQGTRLTVV.

The chain recombines TRBV3-1 with TRBJ2-3, with D uncertain. V shed 1 base and J shed 6 bases, with 11 bases lying between them. This CDR3 is 14 amino acids long. The V gene's germline CDR1 is LGHDT and CDR2 YNNKEL (reference sequence). The CDR3 sequence is CASSQAPSSDTQYF. The CDR3 DNA is TGTGCCAGCAGCCAAGCTCCGTCAAGCGATACGCAGTATTTT.

This clonotype has a handful of counts. This rearrangement joins TRBV20-1 to TRBJ2-2; a possible D gene is TRBD2 (7 bases). The CDR3 has 14 residues. V was trimmed by 5 bases and J by 5 bases, leaving 15 bases between them. CDR1 is DFQATT and CDR2 is SNEGSKA in the germline V gene (reference sequence). This chain's CDR3 is CSAWKGGSTGELFF. CDR3 coding DNA: TGCAGTGCTTGGAAGGGGGGGTCAACCGGGGAGCTGTTTTTT.

The genes are TRBV30 and TRBJ2-7, with D tentatively TRBD1 (6 bases). The V end was cut by 0 bases, the J end by 0 bases, with 12 bases between. Germline V gene sequence: CDR1 GTSNPN, CDR2 SVGIG (reference sequence). The CDR3 is 15 residues long. The CDR3, as DNA: TGTGCCTGGAGTGTACTAAAGGGGGACTCCTACGAGCAGTACTTC. Amino acid sequence: CAWSVLKGDSYEQYF. Full variable domain (outside the CDR3, taken from reference TRBV30 and TRBJ2-7): SQTIHQWPATLVQPVGSPLSLECTVEGTSNPNLYWYRQAAGRGLQLLFYSVGIGQISSEVPQNLSASRPQDRQFILSSKKLLLSDSGFYLCAWSVLKGDSYEQYFGPGTRLTVT.

With regard to this clonotype: The germline gene is not matched at one end of the junction; a read error may be the cause. The CDR3 protein is CASSLLSSHNEQFF. The DNA for the CDR3 is TGCGCCAGCAGCCTACTTTCCTCCCACAATGAGCAGTTCTTC. This chain uses TRBV4-1 with TRBJ2-1; unclear D gene. CDR3 length: 14 residues. The germline V gene encodes CDR1 MGHRA and CDR2 YSYEKL.

This clonotype was observed a few times. V is TRBV19 and J is TRBJ2-1, with 13 nucleotides matching TRBD2. Germline V gene sequence: CDR1 LNHDA, CDR2 SQIVND (reference sequence). The CDR3 is made up of 17 amino acids. J was trimmed by 2 bases and V by 3 bases; bases with no gene match: 4. CDR3 residues: CASSIGLAGVPYNEQFF. CDR3 nucleotide sequence: TGTGCCAGTAGTATTGGACTAGCGGGAGTCCCCTACAATGAGCAGTTCTTC.

The CDR3 is CASKTTGTSGELFF. The CDR3 DNA sequence: TGTGCCAGCAAGACGACAGGGACCTCCGGGGAGCTGTTTTTT. The chain employs TRBV12-3 or TRBV12-4 and TRBJ2-2, with TRBD1 identical over 7 bases. The CDR3 runs to 14 residues. Trimming cost V 7 bases and J 6 bases; bases outside gene matches: 8.

The rearrangement joins TRBV5-1 to TRBJ2-5, with D possibly being TRBD1 (5 bases). V was cut by 3 bases and J by 5 bases, with 8 bases left in between. CDR3 length equals 12 residues. The V gene's germline CDR1 is SGHRS and CDR2 YFSETQ. This chain's CDR3 is CASSYRFETQYF. DNA for the CDR3: TGCGCCAGCAGCTACAGGTTTGAGACCCAGTACTTC.

This clonotype was counted ten times or more. The chain combines TRBV20-1 with TRBJ1-5, with TRBD1 matching over 7 bases. The germline V gene encodes CDR1 DFQATT and CDR2 SNEGSKA (reference sequence). This CDR3 has 14 amino acids. Germline trimming cut 3 bases from V and 0 bases from J; bases unmatched to any gene: 2. The CDR3 loop is CSARTGNSNQPQHF. The CDR3, as DNA: TGCAGTGCTAGGACAGGGAATAGCAATCAGCCCCAGCATTTT.

This clonotype was counted between two and nine times. This sequence joins TRBV4-2 and TRBJ2-7; 7 bases map to TRBD1. Germline V gives CDR1 LGHNA, CDR2 YNFKEQ. CDR3 length: 16 amino acids. Unmatched junction bases numbered 7, after V lost 0 bases and J lost 2 bases. The CDR3 protein is CASSQDLGDRAYEQYF. The CDR3 DNA reads as TGTGCCAGCAGCCAAGATCTAGGGGACAGAGCCTACGAGCAGTACTTC.

CDR3: CASSLRGRNYSPLHF. The CDR3 nucleotides are TGTGCCAGCAGCTTAAGGGGACGGAATTATTCACCCCTCCACTTT. The V gene is TRBV5-6, the J gene TRBJ1-6; possible D gene TRBD1, 5 bases. The CDR3 is 15 residues long. The V end was cut by 2 bases, the J end by 8 bases, with 14 bases between. Germline V lookup: CDR1 SGHDT, CDR2 YYEEEE.

This chain joins TRBV7-2 and TRBJ1-6; no clear D gene. In germline, CDR1 is SGHTA, CDR2 FQGNSA. The CDR3 covers 15 residues. V dropped 3 bases and J dropped 6 bases, with 12 bases sitting between them. Here the CDR3 reads CASSFISGFNSPLHF. As DNA, the CDR3 is TGTGCCAGCAGCTTTATTTCGGGGTTTAATTCACCCCTCCACTTT. Using reference TRBV7-2 and TRBJ1-6 for the parts outside the CDR3, the full variable domain is GAGVSQSPSNKVTEKGKDVELRCDPISGHTALYWYRQSLGQGLEFLIYFQGNSAPDKSGLPSDRFSAERTGGSVSTLTIQRTQQEDSAVYLCASSFISGFNSPLHFGNGTRLTVT.

This clonotype was observed a handful of times. The chain recombines TRBV11-2 with TRBJ2-7; D is perhaps TRBD1 (6 bases). Trimming left V 6 bases short and J 4 bases short, with 19 bases between. CDR1 is SGHAT and CDR2 is FQNNGV in the germline V gene. The CDR3 sequence is 15 residues long. The CDR3 sequence is CASSSGTSPFYEQYF. The DNA of the CDR3 is TGTGCCAGCAGTTCGGGGACAAGTCCCTTTTACGAGCAGTACTTC. The full variable domain, rest sourced from reference TRBV11-2 and TRBJ2-7, is EAGVAQSPRYKIIEKRQSVAFWCNPISGHATLYWYQQILGQGPKLLIQFQNNGVVDDSQLPKDRFSAERLKGVDSTLKIQPAKLEDSAVYLCASSSGTSPFYEQYFGPGTRLTVT.

The V call is TRBV19, the J call TRBJ2-7; D might be TRBD1 (5 bases). The V end lost 5 bases, the J end lost 2 bases, and 16 bases lay between the germline ends. Germline lookup yields CDR1 LNHDA and CDR2 SQIVND (reference sequence). CDR3 size: 15 residues. The CDR3 is CASSLADSPTYEQYF. CDR3 coding DNA: TGTGCCAGTAGTCTCGCCGACAGCCCAACCTACGAGCAGTACTTC.